This T cell receptor beta chain comes out of a study of beta chain features in type 1 diabetes. Study results and caveats: Among all four CD4+ subsets, Type 1 diabetes patients had TCRB CDR3s that were moderately but significantly shorter.

This clone turned up a few times. Its target is unknown. Trimming at V came to 3 bases and at J to 6 bases, leaving 5 bases not matched to a gene. CDR3 size: 13 residues. The germline CDR1 and CDR2 sequences are SQVTM and ANQGSEA. Each sorted fraction was over 95% pure. All of the isolated RNA was reverse transcribed, so expressed TCRB transcripts were sequenced. Sequenced by immunoSEQ multiplex PCR; TCRdb stores in-frame clones only, minus some. The sample shows approximately 250,000 clones, 16% of them seen only once. The sequencing input was naive CD4+ T cells from blood. The gene calls are TRBV29-1 and TRBJ1-1, with TRBD1 matching over 9 bases. The clonotype originates from a man younger than 40 with type 1 diabetes. CDR3 in DNA: TGCAGCGTTGATGGGACAGGGAGCGCTGAAGCTTTCTTT. It encodes CSVDGTGSAEAFF.